Included here is one T cell receptor (beta chain) sequence, with context. Its specificity is not known. The data were taken from a study of cytomegalovirus exposure and HLA in healthy donors. Overall study context: Of all 380 or so donors who were genotyped, roughly 85% belonged to the Caucasian-associated ancestry cluster.

CDR1 and CDR2 (germline): SNHLY, FYNNEI. Trimming stripped 8 bases from V and 6 bases from J, with 5 bases between. This CDR3 is built from 11 residues. Regarding the study as a whole: Later analysis identified a missense DCLRE1C variant that was linked to TCR beta V- and J-gene trimming.

The PCR had 60 Vbeta and 13 Jbeta primers. The repertoire was sequenced with immunoSEQ multiplex PCR; TCRdb's copy has only in-frame clones and lacks some. The sample shows some 98,000 clones, about 80% of them seen only once. V and J are TRBV2 and TRBJ1-6, with D possibly TRBD1 on 5 matching bases. The sample was PBMCs. The sequence was collected from a man between 18 and 29 years old in good health and CMV-seropositive. The CDR3 loop reads CASQGNSPLHF. The DNA for the CDR3 is TGTGCCAGCCAGGGTAATTCACCCCTCCACTTT. The full variable domain, with the rest looked up from reference TRBV2 and TRBJ1-6, is EPEVTQTPSHQVTQMGQEVILRCVPISNHLYFYWYRQILGQKVEFLVSFYNNEISEKSEIFDDQFSVERPDGSNFTLKIRSTKLEDSAMYFCASQGNSPLHFGNGTRLTVT.